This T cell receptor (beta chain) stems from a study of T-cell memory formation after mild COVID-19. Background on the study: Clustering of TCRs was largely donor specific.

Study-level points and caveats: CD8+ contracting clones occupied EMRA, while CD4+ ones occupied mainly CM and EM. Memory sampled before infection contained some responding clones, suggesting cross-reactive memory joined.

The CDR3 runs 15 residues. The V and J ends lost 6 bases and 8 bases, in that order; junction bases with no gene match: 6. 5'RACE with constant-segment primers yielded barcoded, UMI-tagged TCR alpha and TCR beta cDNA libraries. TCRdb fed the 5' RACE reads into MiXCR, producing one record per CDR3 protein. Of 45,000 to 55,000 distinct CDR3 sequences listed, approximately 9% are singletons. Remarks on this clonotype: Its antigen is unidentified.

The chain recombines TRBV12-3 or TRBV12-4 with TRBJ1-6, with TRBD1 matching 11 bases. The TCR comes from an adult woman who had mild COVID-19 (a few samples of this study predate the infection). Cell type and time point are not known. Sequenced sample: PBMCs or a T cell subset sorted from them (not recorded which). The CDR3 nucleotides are TGTGCCAGCAGACTACGGGGACAGGGGGATTCACCCCTCCACTTT. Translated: CASRLRGQGDSPLHF.